This T cell receptor beta chain came from a study of siplizumab effects on memory and regulatory T cells. Germline lookup yields CDR1 SGHNT and CDR2 YENEEA. CDR3 length: 13 amino acids. The V and J ends lost 1 base and 6 bases respectively, with 10 bases between them. Per individual sample, approximately 100,000 TCR templates were assayed. TCRdb's table, derived via immunoSEQ multiplex PCR, lists solely in-frame clones and lacks some. In the table there are around 120,000 clones, 90% to 95% of which are singletons. The sequence derives from a human donor in good health. V and J are TRBV11-3 and TRBJ2-7, with D unresolved. Sequencing input: non-Treg CD4+ T cells sorted from blood. The CDR3: CASSLVWRSEQYF. For the CDR3, the DNA is TGTGCCAGCAGCTTAGTCTGGCGCTCCGAGCAGTACTTC.